This T cell receptor (beta chain) derives from a study of cytomegalovirus exposure and HLA in healthy donors. Whole-study context: T cells numbering about 179 million yielded approximately 100 million unique TCR beta sequences in an earlier analysis. Notes on the study in general: Among the most significant clusters, several appeared linked to common viral pathogens in a later analysis. Previously analyzed data showed that most TCR beta V segments were productive at a frequency of about 87% or about 30%.

This CDR3 has 17 residues. The germline CDR1 and CDR2 sequences are SEHNR and FQNEAQ (reference sequence). Losses at the gene ends were 5 bases for V and 6 bases for J; bases not matched to a gene: 12. A multiplex PCR was run with 60 Vbeta primers and 13 Jbeta primers. The protocol was immunoSEQ multiplex PCR, while the TCRdb copy is restricted to in-frame clones and leaves out a portion. This listing includes approximately 110,000 clones. With respect to this clone: The antigen remains undetermined.

The TCR sequence derives from a man younger than 30 in good health and CMV-seronegative. Sequencing input: PBMCs. The rearrangement links TRBV7-9 to TRBJ2-7; 14 positions match TRBD2. The CDR3 coding sequence is TGTGCCAGCAGCAAGCGCCGACTAGCGGGGGGGCCGGCCGAGCAGTACTTC. It is translated as CASSKRRLAGGPAEQYF. The full variable domain, completed using reference TRBV7-9 and TRBJ2-7, is DTGVSQNPRHKITKRGQNVTFRCDPISEHNRLYWYRQTLGQGPEFLTYFQNEAQLEKSRLLSDRFSAERPKGSFSTLEIQRTEQGDSAMYLCASSKRRLAGGPAEQYFGPGTRLTVT.